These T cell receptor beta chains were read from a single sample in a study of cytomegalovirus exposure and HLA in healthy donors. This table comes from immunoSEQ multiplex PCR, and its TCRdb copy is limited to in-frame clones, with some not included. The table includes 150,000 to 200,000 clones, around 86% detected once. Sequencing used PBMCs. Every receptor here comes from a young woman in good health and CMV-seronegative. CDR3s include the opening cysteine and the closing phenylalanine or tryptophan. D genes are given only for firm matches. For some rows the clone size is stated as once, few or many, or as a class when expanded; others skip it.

CDR3nt: TGTGCCAGCAGCCGGGACAACCAAGAGACCCAGTACTTC
CDR3aa: CASSRDNQETQYF
abundance: -
j_gene: TRBJ2-5
d_gene: -
v_gene: TRBV2

CDR3nt: TGTGCCAGCAGCCTACAGGGGGCGTCTGGCTACACCTTC
CDR3aa: CASSLQGASGYTF
abundance: -
j_gene: TRBJ1-2
d_gene: TRBD1
v_gene: TRBV7-8

CDR3nt: TGTGCCAGCTCGCCACAGGGGGCCGGTGAGCAGTTCTTC
CDR3aa: CASSPQGAGEQFF
abundance: -
j_gene: TRBJ2-1
d_gene: TRBD1
v_gene: TRBV18

CDR3nt: TGTGCCAGCAGCTTATGGACAGGGGGAGACACTGAAGCTTTCTTT
CDR3aa: CASSLWTGGDTEAFF
abundance: -
j_gene: TRBJ1-1
d_gene: TRBD1
v_gene: TRBV11-2

CDR3nt: TGTGCCAGCAGTTCCGGGACTCTAAGCACAGATACGCAGTATTTT
CDR3aa: CASSSGTLSTDTQYF
abundance: -
j_gene: TRBJ2-3
d_gene: -
v_gene: TRBV6-5

CDR3nt: TGCGCCAGCAGCTTGGCCCGGGGGGAGACCCAGTACTTC
CDR3aa: CASSLARGETQYF
abundance: -
j_gene: TRBJ2-5
d_gene: -
v_gene: TRBV5-1

CDR3nt: TGTGCCAGCAGCGAAGGGACAGGGGGCGGGCGCCGCTCCTACAATGAGCAGTTCTTC
CDR3aa: CASSEGTGGGRRSYNEQFF
abundance: -
j_gene: TRBJ2-1
d_gene: TRBD1
v_gene: TRBV6-1

CDR3nt: TGCGCCAGCACCTTAGCGGGACAGGGAAGGTCACCCCTCCACTTT
CDR3aa: CASTLAGQGRSPLHF
abundance: -
j_gene: TRBJ1-6
d_gene: TRBD1
v_gene: TRBV5-1

CDR3nt: TGTGCCAGCAGTGTGGCAGGGTCAACCGGGGAGCTGTTTTTT
CDR3aa: CASSVAGSTGELFF
abundance: -
j_gene: TRBJ2-2
d_gene: -
v_gene: TRBV25-1

CDR3nt: TGCGCCAGCAGCGCGCGACTAGCGGGGGGGCCTGGTGAGCAGTTCTTC
CDR3aa: CASSARLAGGPGEQFF
abundance: -
j_gene: TRBJ2-1
d_gene: TRBD2
v_gene: TRBV5-1

CDR3nt: TGTGCCAGTAGTCAGAGGGGGGGCTGGGGAGAGCAGTACTTC
CDR3aa: CASSQRGGWGEQYF
abundance: -
j_gene: TRBJ2-7
d_gene: -
v_gene: TRBV19

CDR3nt: TGTGCCTGGGACTTTTGGGGCTCCGAGCAGTACTTC
CDR3aa: CAWDFWGSEQYF
abundance: -
j_gene: TRBJ2-7
d_gene: -
v_gene: TRBV30

CDR3nt: TGTGCCAGCAGCCTGCCGACTAGCGGAGCTAGCACAGATACGCAGTATTTT
CDR3aa: CASSLPTSGASTDTQYF
abundance: -
j_gene: TRBJ2-3
d_gene: TRBD2
v_gene: TRBV7-8

CDR3nt: TGTGCCAGCAGCTTAGGGAGTCCCCAGTACTTC
CDR3aa: CASSLGSPQYF
abundance: -
j_gene: TRBJ2-5
d_gene: -
v_gene: TRBV11-2

CDR3nt: TGTGCCACCAGCAGATCATCCGGGGGATACAATGAGCAGTTCTTC
CDR3aa: CATSRSSGGYNEQFF
abundance: -
j_gene: TRBJ2-1
d_gene: -
v_gene: TRBV15

CDR3nt: TGTGCCAGCAGCTCAGGACAGGGGGTCCGTGAAAAACTGTTTTTT
CDR3aa: CASSSGQGVREKLFF
abundance: -
j_gene: TRBJ1-4
d_gene: TRBD1
v_gene: TRBV7-9

CDR3nt: TGTGCCAGCAGCTCAATGGGGGGGCGGATAGATACGCAGTATTTT
CDR3aa: CASSSMGGRIDTQYF
abundance: -
j_gene: TRBJ2-3
d_gene: -
v_gene: TRBV13

CDR3nt: TGTGCCAGCAGTGAAGCGCTTCGGGGGTCGTATGGAGAGACCCAGTACTTC
CDR3aa: CASSEALRGSYGETQYF
abundance: -
j_gene: TRBJ2-5
d_gene: -
v_gene: TRBV2

CDR3nt: TGTGCCTGGAGTGTAGGGGAGGCCGGGGAGCTGTTTTTT
CDR3aa: CAWSVGEAGELFF
abundance: -
j_gene: TRBJ2-2
d_gene: -
v_gene: TRBV30

CDR3nt: TGTGCCAGCAGCCAACAGGACAGCCCTAATGAAAAACTGTTTTTT
CDR3aa: CASSQQDSPNEKLFF
abundance: -
j_gene: TRBJ1-4
d_gene: -
v_gene: TRBV7-7

CDR3nt: TGCGCCAGCAGCCAAGAGGACAGCACAAATCAGCCCCAGCATTTT
CDR3aa: CASSQEDSTNQPQHF
abundance: -
j_gene: TRBJ1-5
d_gene: -
v_gene: TRBV4-1

CDR3nt: TGTGCCAGCAGCTCCCGGGACTCCTACGAGCAGTACTTC
CDR3aa: CASSSRDSYEQYF
abundance: once
j_gene: TRBJ2-7
d_gene: -
v_gene: TRBV5-4

CDR3nt: TGTGCCAGCAGCGACAGGGGTGAGGGAAACACCATATATTTT
CDR3aa: CASSDRGEGNTIYF
abundance: -
j_gene: TRBJ1-3
d_gene: TRBD1
v_gene: TRBV6-5

CDR3nt: TGTGCCAGCAGCTTAGACGGGGGATTGGGCCAGCCCCAGCATTTT
CDR3aa: CASSLDGGLGQPQHF
abundance: -
j_gene: TRBJ1-5
d_gene: -
v_gene: TRBV5-5

CDR3nt: TGTGCCAGCAGCTTGTTGCAGGGGGCCTTTTTGGCTTTCTTT
CDR3aa: CASSLLQGAFLAFF
abundance: once
j_gene: TRBJ1-1
d_gene: TRBD1
v_gene: TRBV5-8

CDR3nt: TGCGCCAGCAGCGTCGACTCGCGGGCTACCTCCTACAATGAGCAGTTCTTC
CDR3aa: CASSVDSRATSYNEQFF
abundance: -
j_gene: TRBJ2-1
d_gene: -
v_gene: TRBV5-1

CDR3nt: TGTGCCAGCTTTATAGAATCCTACAATGAGCAGTTCTTC
CDR3aa: CASFIESYNEQFF
abundance: -
j_gene: TRBJ2-1
d_gene: -
v_gene: TRBV2

CDR3nt: TGTGCCAGCATGGTCCTACTTGGGACTCCTTCTGGCAATGAGCAGTTCTTC
CDR3aa: CASMVLLGTPSGNEQFF
abundance: -
j_gene: TRBJ2-1
d_gene: -
v_gene: TRBV2

CDR3nt: TGCGCCAGCAGCGCCACAGGGGGGATTTATGGCTACACCTTC
CDR3aa: CASSATGGIYGYTF
abundance: -
j_gene: TRBJ1-2
d_gene: TRBD1
v_gene: TRBV5-1

CDR3nt: TGTGCCAGTAGTATCGAGGTCCCCGGAAACACCATATATTTT
CDR3aa: CASSIEVPGNTIYF
abundance: -
j_gene: TRBJ1-3
d_gene: -
v_gene: TRBV19

CDR3nt: TGTGCCAGCAGCCAAGATTATATCGAGACCCAGTACTTC
CDR3aa: CASSQDYIETQYF
abundance: -
j_gene: TRBJ2-5
d_gene: -
v_gene: TRBV14

CDR3nt: TGTGCGTCCCAAGGAGCCCCTACCGAGCAGTACTTC
CDR3aa: CASQGAPTEQYF
abundance: -
j_gene: TRBJ2-7
d_gene: -
v_gene: TRBV6-1

CDR3nt: TGTGCCAGTAGTATGTATGCAGGGGTCAATCAGCCCCAGCATTTT
CDR3aa: CASSMYAGVNQPQHF
abundance: -
j_gene: TRBJ1-5
d_gene: -
v_gene: TRBV19

CDR3nt: TGTGCCAGCAGTTTCCCCTCCGGGGTTCCGGATGGCTACACCTTC
CDR3aa: CASSFPSGVPDGYTF
abundance: few
j_gene: TRBJ1-2
d_gene: -
v_gene: TRBV28

CDR3nt: TGTGCCATCAGTGGGGGGGATCGGGAGACCCAGTACTTC
CDR3aa: CAISGGDRETQYF
abundance: -
j_gene: TRBJ2-5
d_gene: -
v_gene: TRBV10-3

CDR3nt: TGTGCCAGCAGCGCAGATGGAGGGTCGGCCTACGAGCAGTACTTC
CDR3aa: CASSADGGSAYEQYF
abundance: -
j_gene: TRBJ2-7
d_gene: -
v_gene: TRBV9

CDR3nt: TGTGCCAGCAGCTTAGTGACAGGGTGGAGCTACACCTTC
CDR3aa: CASSLVTGWSYTF
abundance: -
j_gene: TRBJ1-2
d_gene: TRBD1
v_gene: TRBV5-6

CDR3nt: TGTGCCAGTAGTATAAGGGGACTAGCGGGGGGGCCAGAGACCCAGTACTTC
CDR3aa: CASSIRGLAGGPETQYF
abundance: -
j_gene: TRBJ2-5
d_gene: TRBD2
v_gene: TRBV19

CDR3nt: TGTGCCAGCAGCCTCGACAGGGGGCGGATTAGGACTGAAGCTTTCTTT
CDR3aa: CASSLDRGRIRTEAFF
abundance: -
j_gene: TRBJ1-1
d_gene: TRBD1
v_gene: TRBV2

CDR3nt: TGTGCCAGCAGTTACTCCTCCGGGACAGGGGGGACTGAAGCTTTCTTT
CDR3aa: CASSYSSGTGGTEAFF
abundance: -
j_gene: TRBJ1-1
d_gene: TRBD1
v_gene: TRBV6-5

CDR3nt: TGTGCCAGTAGTATCGCGGGACTAGCCACAGATACGCAGTATTTT
CDR3aa: CASSIAGLATDTQYF
abundance: -
j_gene: TRBJ2-3
d_gene: TRBD2
v_gene: TRBV19

CDR3nt: TGTGCCTGGAGTGTACTAACTAACACCGGGGAGCTGTTTTTT
CDR3aa: CAWSVLTNTGELFF
abundance: -
j_gene: TRBJ2-2
d_gene: -
v_gene: TRBV30

CDR3nt: TGTGCCAGCAGTGATGGGGGGCAAGAGACCCAGTACTTC
CDR3aa: CASSDGGQETQYF
abundance: -
j_gene: TRBJ2-5
d_gene: -
v_gene: TRBV25-1

CDR3nt: TGTGCCAGCAGCCAAGACACCCTGGCGGGGACCCAGTACTTC
CDR3aa: CASSQDTLAGTQYF
abundance: -
j_gene: TRBJ2-5
d_gene: -
v_gene: TRBV11-3

CDR3nt: TGTGCCAGCAGCCTCTTTCCTGGACAGGGCTATGGCTACACCTTC
CDR3aa: CASSLFPGQGYGYTF
abundance: -
j_gene: TRBJ1-2
d_gene: TRBD1
v_gene: TRBV27

CDR3nt: TGCAGCGTTGAATCGGGCGGGGACAATGAGCAGTTCTTC
CDR3aa: CSVESGGDNEQFF
abundance: few
j_gene: TRBJ2-1
d_gene: -
v_gene: TRBV29-1

CDR3nt: TGTGCCAGCAGTTTCGAATCGGGGAACTACGAGCAGTACTTC
CDR3aa: CASSFESGNYEQYF
abundance: once
j_gene: TRBJ2-7
d_gene: -
v_gene: TRBV27

CDR3nt: TGTGCCAGCAGTCCCCGGAACAGGGGGAGAAATCAGCCCCAGCATTTT
CDR3aa: CASSPRNRGRNQPQHF
abundance: -
j_gene: TRBJ1-5
d_gene: TRBD1
v_gene: TRBV27

CDR3nt: TGTGCCAGTAGTATAGGAGGTGCCGGGACTGGTAATTCACCCCTCCACTTT
CDR3aa: CASSIGGAGTGNSPLHF
abundance: -
j_gene: TRBJ1-6
d_gene: -
v_gene: TRBV19

CDR3nt: TGTGCCAGCAGCACCCGGGACAGGGGACGGGGTGGACTACCCCTCCACTTT
CDR3aa: CASSTRDRGRGGLPLHF
abundance: few
j_gene: TRBJ1-6
d_gene: TRBD1
v_gene: TRBV7-9

CDR3nt: TGCGCCAGCAGCCAAGAGGAGACAGGGGGGTGGGAGCAGTACTTC
CDR3aa: CASSQEETGGWEQYF
abundance: -
j_gene: TRBJ2-7
d_gene: TRBD1
v_gene: TRBV4-1

CDR3nt: TGTGCCAGTAGTATAGGCACGTCTAAGGGCTACACCTTC
CDR3aa: CASSIGTSKGYTF
abundance: once
j_gene: TRBJ1-2
d_gene: -
v_gene: TRBV19

CDR3nt: TGCGCCAGCAGCACCGCGGAAGCGGGAGGAGGCATTCAGTACTTC
CDR3aa: CASSTAEAGGGIQYF
abundance: -
j_gene: TRBJ2-4
d_gene: TRBD2
v_gene: TRBV5-1

CDR3nt: TGTGCCAGCAATGACTTAACTGGAGTAACAGATACGCAGTATTTT
CDR3aa: CASNDLTGVTDTQYF
abundance: once
j_gene: TRBJ2-3
d_gene: -
v_gene: TRBV25-1

CDR3nt: TGTGCCAGCGGAGGGACAGGGTCTCATGGCTACACCTTC
CDR3aa: CASGGTGSHGYTF
abundance: few
j_gene: TRBJ1-2
d_gene: TRBD1
v_gene: TRBV27

CDR3nt: TGTGCCAGCAGTGAGGGGCAGAGCTACACCTTC
CDR3aa: CASSEGQSYTF
abundance: -
j_gene: TRBJ1-2
d_gene: -
v_gene: TRBV2

CDR3nt: TGTGCTAGTGGTAAGGGGCGGGAGAGGCGGACATTTGAGGAGACCCAGTACTTC
CDR3aa: CASGKGRERRTFEETQYF
abundance: once
j_gene: TRBJ2-5
d_gene: TRBD2
v_gene: TRBV12-5